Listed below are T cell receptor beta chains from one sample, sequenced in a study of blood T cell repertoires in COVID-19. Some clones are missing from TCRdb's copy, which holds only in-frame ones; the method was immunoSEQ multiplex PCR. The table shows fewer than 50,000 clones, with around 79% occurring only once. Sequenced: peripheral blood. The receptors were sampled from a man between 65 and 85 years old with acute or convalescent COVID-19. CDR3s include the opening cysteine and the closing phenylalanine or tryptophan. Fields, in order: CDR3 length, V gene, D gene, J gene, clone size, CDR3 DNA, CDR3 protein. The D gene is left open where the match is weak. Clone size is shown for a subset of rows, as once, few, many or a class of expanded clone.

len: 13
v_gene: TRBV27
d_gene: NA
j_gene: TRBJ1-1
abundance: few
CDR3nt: TGTGCCAGCAGTTTAGTAGGGGACACTGAAGCTTTCTTT
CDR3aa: CASSLVGDTEAFF

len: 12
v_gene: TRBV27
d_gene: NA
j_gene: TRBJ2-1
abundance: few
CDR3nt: TGTGCCAGCAGTTCAACAGTGGGTGAGCAGTTCTTC
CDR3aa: CASSSTVGEQFF

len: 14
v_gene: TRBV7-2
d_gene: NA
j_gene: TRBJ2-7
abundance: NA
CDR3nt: TGTGCCAGCAGCTTAGGTCCAGAGGGCTACGAGCAGTACTTC
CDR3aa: CASSLGPEGYEQYF

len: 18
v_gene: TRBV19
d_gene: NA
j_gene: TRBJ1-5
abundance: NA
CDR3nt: TGTGCCAGTAAGGGTCCTCGCGGACACTATCGTGGTCATCAGCCCCAGCATTTT
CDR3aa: CASKGPRGHYRGHQPQHF

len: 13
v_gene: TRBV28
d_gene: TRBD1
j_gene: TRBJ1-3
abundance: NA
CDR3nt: TGTGCCAGCAGTTCGGGACAGCGAAACACCATATATTTT
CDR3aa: CASSSGQRNTIYF

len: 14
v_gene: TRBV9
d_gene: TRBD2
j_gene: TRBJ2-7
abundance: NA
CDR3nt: TGTGCCAGCAGCGCCCGAGGTCGGGGGGATGGGCAGTACTTC
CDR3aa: CASSARGRGDGQYF

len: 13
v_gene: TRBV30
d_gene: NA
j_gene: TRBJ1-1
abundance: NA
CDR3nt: TGTGCCTGGACCCACAGGGTCGGGGCTGAAGCTTTCTTT
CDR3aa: CAWTHRVGAEAFF

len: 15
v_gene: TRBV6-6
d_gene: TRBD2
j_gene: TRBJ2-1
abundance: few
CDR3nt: TGTGCCAGCAGTCCGACTAGCATGTCCTACAATGAGCAGTTCTTC
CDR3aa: CASSPTSMSYNEQFF

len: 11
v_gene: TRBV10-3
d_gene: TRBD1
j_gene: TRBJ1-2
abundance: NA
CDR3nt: TGTGCCATCACAGGGGGAACTGGCTACACCTTC
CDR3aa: CAITGGTGYTF

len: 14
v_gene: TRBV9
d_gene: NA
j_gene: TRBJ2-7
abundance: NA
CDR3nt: TGTGCCAGCAGCCCCGCGTTGAGGTCCTACGAGCAGTACTTC
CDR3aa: CASSPALRSYEQYF

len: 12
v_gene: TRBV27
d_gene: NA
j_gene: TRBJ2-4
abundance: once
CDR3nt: TGTGCCAGCAAGGGGGACAAAAACATTCAGTACTTC
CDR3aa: CASKGDKNIQYF

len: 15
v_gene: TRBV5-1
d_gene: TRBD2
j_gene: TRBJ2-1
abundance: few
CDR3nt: TGCGCCAGCAGCTCGGTGACTAGCGGATACAATGAGCAGTTCTTC
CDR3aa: CASSSVTSGYNEQFF

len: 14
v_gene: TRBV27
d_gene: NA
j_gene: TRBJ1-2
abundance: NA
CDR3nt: TGTGCCAGCAGTTCGCCTGGACTGACATATGGCTACACCTTC
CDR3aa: CASSSPGLTYGYTF

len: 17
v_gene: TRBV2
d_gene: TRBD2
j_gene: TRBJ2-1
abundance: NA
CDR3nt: TGTGCCAGCACTACGCTTGGACTAGCGGGGGGGGTCAATGAGCAGTTCTTC
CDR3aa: CASTTLGLAGGVNEQFF

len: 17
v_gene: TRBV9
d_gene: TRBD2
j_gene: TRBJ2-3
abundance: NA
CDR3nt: TGTGCCAGCAGCGTAGTGGGAGCGGGAGGGATAACAGATACGCAGTATTTT
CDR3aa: CASSVVGAGGITDTQYF

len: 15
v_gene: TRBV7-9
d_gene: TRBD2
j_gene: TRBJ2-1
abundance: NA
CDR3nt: TGTGCCAGCACCGTAGGGGATAGCGGGGGCAATGAGCAGTTCTTC
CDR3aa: CASTVGDSGGNEQFF

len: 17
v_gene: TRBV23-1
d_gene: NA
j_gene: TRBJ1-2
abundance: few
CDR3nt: TGCGCCAGCAGTCCTAGGAGGGGCTCCAACCGGGACTATGGCTACACCTTC
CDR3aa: CASSPRRGSNRDYGYTF

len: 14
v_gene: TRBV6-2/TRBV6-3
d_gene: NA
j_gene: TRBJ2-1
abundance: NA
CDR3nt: TGTGCCAGCAGTCCCCATGGCGGTAACAATGAGCAGTTCTTC
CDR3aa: CASSPHGGNNEQFF

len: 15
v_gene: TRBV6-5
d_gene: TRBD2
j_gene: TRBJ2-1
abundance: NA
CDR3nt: TGTGCCAGCCGATTAGCGGGGGGCAGGAGGAATGAGCAGTTCTTC
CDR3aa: CASRLAGGRRNEQFF

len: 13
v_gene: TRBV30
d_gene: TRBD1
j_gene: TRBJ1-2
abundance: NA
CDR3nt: TGTGCCTGGACCGCAGGGGGTGACTATGGCTACACCTTC
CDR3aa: CAWTAGGDYGYTF

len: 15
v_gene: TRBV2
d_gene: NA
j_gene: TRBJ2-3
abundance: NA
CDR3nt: TGTGCCAGCAGCTACCGGGTCGGGATCGCAGATACGCAGTATTTT
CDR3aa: CASSYRVGIADTQYF

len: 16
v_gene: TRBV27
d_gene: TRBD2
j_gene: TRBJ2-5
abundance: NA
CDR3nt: TGTGCCAGCAGTGTTTGGCGGACTAGCGGGGCAGAGACCCAGTACTTC
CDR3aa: CASSVWRTSGAETQYF

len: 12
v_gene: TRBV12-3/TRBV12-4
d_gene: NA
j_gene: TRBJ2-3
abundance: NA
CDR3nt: TGTGCCAGCAGTTTTCCAGCAGGTACGCAGTATTTT
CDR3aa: CASSFPAGTQYF

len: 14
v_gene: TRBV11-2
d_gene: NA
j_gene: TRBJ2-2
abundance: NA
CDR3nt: TGTGCCAGCAGGGCCACCGCGAACACCGGGGAGCTGTTTTTT
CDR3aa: CASRATANTGELFF

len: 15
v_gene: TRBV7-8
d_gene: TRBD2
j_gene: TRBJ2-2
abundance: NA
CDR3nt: TGTGCCAGCAGCTTAAGCGGGGGGGCTTCCGGGGAGCTGTTTTTT
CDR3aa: CASSLSGGASGELFF

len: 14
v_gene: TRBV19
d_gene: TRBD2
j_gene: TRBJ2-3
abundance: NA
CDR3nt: TGTGCCAGTAAGACTAGCGGGGTCACAGATACGCAGTATTTT
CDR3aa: CASKTSGVTDTQYF

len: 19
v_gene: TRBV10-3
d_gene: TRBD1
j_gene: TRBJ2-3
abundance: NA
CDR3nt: TGTGCCATCAGTGAGTCCGGGACAGGGATTCGGCGGGGCACAGATACGCAGTATTTT
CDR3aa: CAISESGTGIRRGTDTQYF

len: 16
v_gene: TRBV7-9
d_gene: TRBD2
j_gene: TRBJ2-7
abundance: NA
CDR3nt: TGTGCCAGCAGCTCACCTCCGACTAGCGGGATCTACGAGCAGTACTTC
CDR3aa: CASSSPPTSGIYEQYF

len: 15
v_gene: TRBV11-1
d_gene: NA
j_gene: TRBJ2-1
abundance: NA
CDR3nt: TGTGCCAGCAGCTTAGGTCAGGGGCTGACAGATGAGCAGTTCTTC
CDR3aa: CASSLGQGLTDEQFF

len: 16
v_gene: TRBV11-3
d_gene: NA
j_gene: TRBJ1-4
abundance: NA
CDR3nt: TGTGCCAGCAGCGATAGAGGACAGCTTTTTAATGAAAAACTGTTTTTT
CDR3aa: CASSDRGQLFNEKLFF

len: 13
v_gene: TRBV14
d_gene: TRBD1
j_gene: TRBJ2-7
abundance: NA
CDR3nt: TGTGCCAGCAGCTATAGACAGGGCTACGAGCAGTACTTC
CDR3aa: CASSYRQGYEQYF

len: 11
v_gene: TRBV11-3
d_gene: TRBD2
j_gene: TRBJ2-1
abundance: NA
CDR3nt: TGTGCCAGCAAAGCGGGATATGAGCAGTTCTTC
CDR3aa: CASKAGYEQFF

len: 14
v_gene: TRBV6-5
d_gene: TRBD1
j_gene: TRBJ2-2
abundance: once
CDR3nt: TGTGGGGTTGCGTTAAACAGGGGAACCGGGGAGCTGTTTTTT
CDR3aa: CGVALNRGTGELFF

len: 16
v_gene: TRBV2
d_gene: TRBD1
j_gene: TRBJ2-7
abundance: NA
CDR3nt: TGTGCCAGCATTCATGGGACAGCCGATGCCTACTACGAGCAGTACTTC
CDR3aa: CASIHGTADAYYEQYF